Listed below are T cell receptor beta chains from one sample, sequenced in a study of blood T cell repertoires in COVID-19. The protocol was immunoSEQ multiplex PCR, while the TCRdb copy is restricted to in-frame clones and leaves out a portion. The repertoire holds 250,000 or so clones, over 80% seen once, with 2% to 3% in the top ten. The sequencing sample was made of PBMCs or T cells enriched from blood (not recorded which). The receptors come from a woman in her twenties or thirties with acute COVID-19. CDR3s include the opening cysteine and the closing phenylalanine or tryptophan. The D gene is left open where the match is weak. For some rows the clone size is stated as once, few or many, or as a class when expanded; others skip it.

J gene: TRBJ2-5
clone size: few
V gene: TRBV7-6
D gene: TRBD2
CDR3 DNA: TGTGCCAGCAGCTTATTGGTAGCGGGGGGAGAGACCCAGTACTTC
CDR3 protein: CASSLLVAGGETQYF

J gene: TRBJ2-3
clone size: NA
V gene: TRBV4-1
D gene: NA
CDR3 DNA: TGCGCCAGCAGTCCCGGACAGGATACGCAGTATTTT
CDR3 protein: CASSPGQDTQYF

J gene: TRBJ2-1
clone size: few
V gene: TRBV6-2/TRBV6-3
D gene: NA
CDR3 DNA: TGTGCCAGCAGTTATCAGGGGCCCTCCTACAATGAGCAGTTCTTC
CDR3 protein: CASSYQGPSYNEQFF

J gene: TRBJ1-1
clone size: NA
V gene: TRBV27
D gene: NA
CDR3 DNA: TGTGCCAGCAGTTTCAGGGCAAGAAACACTGAAGCTTTCTTT
CDR3 protein: CASSFRARNTEAFF

J gene: TRBJ2-7
clone size: NA
V gene: TRBV10-3
D gene: NA
CDR3 DNA: TGTGCCATCAGTGACTTCGACAAACAGGTTACCTACGAGCAGTACTTC
CDR3 protein: CAISDFDKQVTYEQYF

J gene: TRBJ1-2
clone size: NA
V gene: TRBV7-2
D gene: NA
CDR3 DNA: TGTGCCAGCAGCTTAGAGAGGGAGCACTATGGCTACACCTTC
CDR3 protein: CASSLEREHYGYTF

J gene: TRBJ1-4
clone size: NA
V gene: TRBV14
D gene: NA
CDR3 DNA: TGTGCCAGCAGCCTGACAGCTAATGAAAAACTGTTTTTT
CDR3 protein: CASSLTANEKLFF

J gene: TRBJ2-5
clone size: NA
V gene: TRBV15
D gene: NA
CDR3 DNA: TGTGCCACCAGCTCTCCCGGGGGACCGCGGGCAGAGACCCAGTACTTC
CDR3 protein: CATSSPGGPRAETQYF

J gene: TRBJ2-4
clone size: NA
V gene: TRBV4-1
D gene: NA
CDR3 DNA: TGCGCCAGCAGCCAGGGCAGGGTCGACTCCAAAAACATTCAGTACTTC
CDR3 protein: CASSQGRVDSKNIQYF

J gene: TRBJ1-4
clone size: once
V gene: TRBV2
D gene: TRBD1
CDR3 DNA: TGTGCCAGCAGTGAAAAGAGGACAGGGATTAATGAAAAACTGTTTTTT
CDR3 protein: CASSEKRTGINEKLFF

J gene: TRBJ1-1
clone size: few
V gene: TRBV2
D gene: TRBD1
CDR3 DNA: TGTGCCAGCAGTAGGGAGAGGGGGCCTGAAGCTTTCTTT
CDR3 protein: CASSRERGPEAFF

J gene: TRBJ2-3
clone size: NA
V gene: TRBV11-3
D gene: NA
CDR3 DNA: TGTGCCAGCAGCTCTTCTGGGGCGGATACGCAGTATTTT
CDR3 protein: CASSSSGADTQYF

J gene: TRBJ1-6
clone size: NA
V gene: TRBV7-2
D gene: NA
CDR3 DNA: TGTGCCAGCAGCTTACAGGGCAAGGATAATTCACCCCTCCACTTT
CDR3 protein: CASSLQGKDNSPLHF

J gene: TRBJ1-5
clone size: NA
V gene: TRBV7-9
D gene: TRBD1
CDR3 DNA: TGTGCCAGCAGCCACAGGGGGGATCAGCCCCAGCATTTT
CDR3 protein: CASSHRGDQPQHF

J gene: TRBJ1-4
clone size: NA
V gene: TRBV29-1
D gene: NA
CDR3 DNA: TGCAGCGCCCAGGGAGGATGGACTAATGAAAAACTGTTTTTT
CDR3 protein: CSAQGGWTNEKLFF

J gene: TRBJ2-3
clone size: NA
V gene: TRBV5-1
D gene: NA
CDR3 DNA: TGCGCCAGCAGCTTGAGGTTCTTAGCCGCGGAGGGCACAGATACGCAGTATTTT
CDR3 protein: CASSLRFLAAEGTDTQYF

J gene: TRBJ2-5
clone size: NA
V gene: TRBV29-1
D gene: TRBD2
CDR3 DNA: TGCAGCGTAGAAGGGACTAGCGGGGGGCAAGAGACCCAGTACTTC
CDR3 protein: CSVEGTSGGQETQYF

J gene: TRBJ2-5
clone size: NA
V gene: TRBV7-8
D gene: TRBD1
CDR3 DNA: TGTGCCAGCAGCTTAGTAGACAGGGCGGTTGAGACCCAGTACTTC
CDR3 protein: CASSLVDRAVETQYF

J gene: TRBJ2-1
clone size: NA
V gene: TRBV7-2
D gene: NA
CDR3 DNA: TGTGCCAGCAGTACCCGCAGGGACTCCTACAATGAGCAGTTCTTC
CDR3 protein: CASSTRRDSYNEQFF

J gene: TRBJ1-3
clone size: NA
V gene: TRBV5-1
D gene: TRBD1
CDR3 DNA: TGCGCCAGCAGGAGGGGGCTAGGAAACACCATATATTTT
CDR3 protein: CASRRGLGNTIYF

J gene: TRBJ2-5
clone size: NA
V gene: TRBV14
D gene: TRBD2
CDR3 DNA: TGTGCCAGCAGCCCCACGGGACTAGCCCCCACCCAAGAGACCCAGTACTTC
CDR3 protein: CASSPTGLAPTQETQYF

J gene: TRBJ1-5
clone size: NA
V gene: TRBV12-3/TRBV12-4
D gene: NA
CDR3 DNA: TGTGCCAGCAGCTCCAGGAATCAGCCCCAGCATTTT
CDR3 protein: CASSSRNQPQHF

J gene: TRBJ1-4
clone size: few
V gene: TRBV7-2
D gene: TRBD1
CDR3 DNA: TGTGCCAGCAGCGTCAATCCCGGGACAGGGGCTGAAAAACTGTTTTTT
CDR3 protein: CASSVNPGTGAEKLFF

J gene: TRBJ2-2
clone size: NA
V gene: TRBV5-1
D gene: TRBD2
CDR3 DNA: TGCGCCAGCAGCTTGGTGGCGGGGGACACCGGGGAGCTGTTTTTT
CDR3 protein: CASSLVAGDTGELFF

J gene: TRBJ2-2
clone size: NA
V gene: TRBV4-3
D gene: TRBD2
CDR3 DNA: TGCGCCAGCAGCCAAGATCGGGGGGTCGGGGAGCTGTTTTTT
CDR3 protein: CASSQDRGVGELFF

J gene: TRBJ2-1
clone size: NA
V gene: TRBV19
D gene: TRBD2
CDR3 DNA: TGTGCCAGTAGTAGGACTAGCGGGGTCGGAAATGAGCAGTTCTTC
CDR3 protein: CASSRTSGVGNEQFF

J gene: TRBJ2-7
clone size: NA
V gene: TRBV7-9
D gene: NA
CDR3 DNA: TGTGCCAGCAGCTTAGAGGCTAGCCCGGAGGGGGAGCAGTACTTC
CDR3 protein: CASSLEASPEGEQYF

J gene: TRBJ1-3
clone size: many
V gene: TRBV12-3/TRBV12-4
D gene: NA
CDR3 DNA: TGTGCCAGCAGTTCCCAGGGAAACACCATATATTTT
CDR3 protein: CASSSQGNTIYF

J gene: TRBJ2-5
clone size: NA
V gene: TRBV19
D gene: TRBD2
CDR3 DNA: TGTGCCAGTAGTATAGAGGGCGGGGGGGCGGAGACCCAGTACTTC
CDR3 protein: CASSIEGGGAETQYF